Shown below are 19 T cell receptor beta chains from a single sample sequenced in a study of cytomegalovirus exposure and HLA in healthy donors. The PCR was carried out with 60 Vbeta primers and 13 Jbeta primers. The method was immunoSEQ multiplex PCR; TCRdb's version includes in-frame clones alone and lacks a portion of them. The data show about 94,000 clones, with 50% to 75% seen just once and 3% to 4% held by the top ten. The specimen was PBMCs. The receptors derive from a man aged 30-40 years in good health and CMV-seronegative.

This clone was seen more than once but under ten times. The chain links TRBV7-5 to TRBJ2-6; TRBD1, the table's D call, was not compared with the DNA. TRBV7-5 is a pseudogene segment. CDR3 length: 16 amino acids. The CDR3 region has the DNA TGTGCCAGGAGAAAAACAGGAACCGCCGGGGCCAACGTCCTGACTTTC. This translates into CARRKTGTAGANVLTF.

The chain couples TRBV4-3 to TRBJ1-2; 9 nucleotides line up with TRBD1. The CDR3 contains 18 residues. Germline V gene data show CDR1 as LGHNA and CDR2 as YSLEER. Germline trimming cut 1 base from V and 6 bases from J; bases unmatched to any gene: 15. CDR3 DNA: TGCGCCAGCAGCCAAGGGCTAGGGACAGGGCTGTGGATAGATGGCTACACCTTC. Protein: CASSQGLGTGLWIDGYTF.

The CDR3: CASSPRPRQETQYF. The DNA of the CDR3 is TGTGCCAGCAGTCCCAGACCGAGGCAAGAGACCCAGTACTTC. The V call is TRBV28, the J call TRBJ2-5; D remains unclear. There are 14 residues in the CDR3. V lost 5 bases to trimming and J lost 2 bases, with 12 bases between them. Germline-derived CDR1 and CDR2 are MDHEN and SYDVKM.

The chain employs TRBV7-2 and TRBJ2-7; 7 bases map to TRBD1. The CDR3 runs 16 residues. Germline V gene sequence: CDR1 SGHTA, CDR2 FQGNSA. With V trimmed by 5 bases and J by 2 bases, 12 bases remained unmatched. CDR3 sequence (DNA): TGTGCCAGCAGCAAACCGACAGGGCGGCACACCTACGAGCAGTACTTC. This sequence encodes CASSKPTGRHTYEQYF.

For the CDR3, the DNA is TGCGCCAGCAGCCCATTCCTGGGACAGGGGGCTAGCGAGCAGTACTTC. Its protein is CASSPFLGQGASEQYF. This rearrangement joins TRBV5-1 to TRBJ2-7; 12 bases line up with TRBD1. The V gene's germline CDR1 is SGHRS and CDR2 YFSETQ. The CDR3 length is 16 residues. V was clipped by 4 bases and J by 6 bases; unmatched bases: 11.

The CDR3 bases are TGTGCTAGTGGTTTGGGAGGGGTGAACAGGGGATACACTGAAGCTTTCTTT. Translated, it gives CASGLGGVNRGYTEAFF. The chain employs TRBV12-5 and TRBJ1-1; 7 positions agree with TRBD1. Trimming at V came to 1 base and at J to 3 bases, leaving 11 bases not matched to a gene. There are 17 residues in the CDR3. Per the germline V gene, CDR1 is LGHNT and CDR2 is FRNRAP.

This clone is judged medium-sized. J is TRBJ1-2 and V is TRBV7-8; 8 bases align to TRBD1. The V segment lost 5 bases and the J segment 7 bases; nucleotides outside the gene matches: 9. The germline CDR1 and CDR2 sequences are SGHVS and FQNEAQ. The CDR3 is made up of 14 amino acids. The CDR3: CASSPGQGMSGYTF. CDR3 nucleotides: TGTGCCAGCAGCCCAGGACAGGGCATGAGTGGCTACACCTTC.

The V call is TRBV28, the J call TRBJ1-6; D uncertain. V was cut by 4 bases and J by 10 bases, with 14 bases left in between. CDR1 is MDHEN, CDR2 SYDVKM, per germline. The CDR3 length is 14 residues. CDR3 region: CASSSPGFRSPLHF. The CDR3 DNA follows: TGTGCCAGCAGTTCCCCGGGGTTCCGATCACCCCTCCACTTT. Full variable domain (missing parts from reference TRBV28 and TRBJ1-6): DVKVTQSSRYLVKRTGEKVFLECVQDMDHENMFWYRQDPGLGLRLIYFSYDVKMKEKGDIPEGYSVSREKKERFSLILESASTNQTSMYLCASSSPGFRSPLHFGNGTRLTVT.

This clone was found a few times. This chain uses TRBV4-2 with TRBJ2-3; TRBD2 aligns across 9 bases. Germline CDR1 is LGHNA and CDR2 is YNFKEQ. The CDR3 is 15 residues long. The V gene end was trimmed by 2 bases and the J gene end by 3 bases; junction bases not matched to a gene: 3. The CDR3 loop reads CASSQRRGGTDTQYF. For the CDR3, the DNA is TGTGCCAGCAGCCAACGGCGGGGGGGAACAGATACGCAGTATTTT.

The chain has TRBV6-5 and TRBJ2-7; TRBD1 matches at 10 bases. This CDR3 comprises 16 residues. Trimming at V came to 0 bases and at J to 2 bases, leaving 4 bases not matched to a gene. Germline V lookup: CDR1 MNHEY, CDR2 SVGAGI. CDR3 protein: CASSYSPGQGTYEQYF. CDR3 coding DNA: TGTGCCAGCAGTTACTCCCCGGGACAGGGGACCTACGAGCAGTACTTC.

The chain employs TRBV5-6 and TRBJ2-5, with TRBD2 identical over 8 bases. With V trimmed by 3 bases and J by 6 bases, 10 bases remained unmatched. The CDR3 contains 15 residues. Germline V CDR1 and CDR2: SGHDT, YYEEEE. CDR3 sequence: CASSWGTGGLKTQYF. The CDR3 nucleotides read TGTGCCAGCAGCTGGGGGACGGGGGGGTTAAAGACCCAGTACTTC.

This clone was detected only a few times. Germline and junction disagree at one end, which may indicate a read error. This chain uses TRBV7-9 with TRBJ2-7; tentative D call: TRBD2 (6 bases). CDR1 SEHNR and CDR2 FQNEAQ come from the germline V gene (reference sequence). The CDR3 is made up of 14 amino acids. The CDR3 region has the DNA TGTTCCAGCAGCTTAGCTGGGGGAGGTTACGAGCAGTACTTC. Protein sequence: CSSSLAGGGYEQYF.

The chain joins TRBV11-2 to TRBJ2-3, with 7 bases lining up with TRBD2. Germline trimming cut 1 base from V and 2 bases from J; bases unmatched to any gene: 3. The CDR3 is 15 residues long. In germline, CDR1 is SGHAT, CDR2 FQNNGV. DNA for the CDR3: TGTGCCAGCAGCTTAGTAGCGGGCCTCACAGATACGCAGTATTTT. Encoded protein: CASSLVAGLTDTQYF.

The gene calls are TRBV19 and TRBJ2-3; TRBD2 aligns across 11 bases. J gave up 1 base and V 8 bases, and 2 bases lay outside the gene matches. The CDR3 consists of 14 residues. Germline-derived CDR1 and CDR2 are LNHDA and SQIVND (reference sequence). The CDR3 DNA reads TGTGCCAGTTCGACTAGCGGGGGCACAGATACGCAGTATTTT. Translated: CASSTSGGTDTQYF.

The chain couples TRBV30 to TRBJ2-1; D is uncertain. Looked up from germline, CDR1 is GTSNPN and CDR2 is SVGIG (reference sequence). CDR3 length: 13 residues. V was shortened by 0 bases and J by 4 bases, with 7 bases between the two germline ends. The CDR3: CAWSVLSYNEQFF. The CDR3 DNA reads TGTGCCTGGAGTGTACTCTCATACAATGAGCAGTTCTTC.

This chain connects TRBV9 to TRBJ2-3, with TRBD2 matching over 8 bases. CDR1 is SGDLS, CDR2 YYNGEE, per germline. V was clipped by 1 base and J by 0 bases; unmatched bases: 25. The CDR3 has 23 residues. CDR3 DNA: TGTGCCAGCAGCGTAAACCCCGGGACACAAGGTCTGGCGGGAGGTCCTAGCACAGATACGCAGTATTTT. Translating gives CASSVNPGTQGLAGGPSTDTQYF.

The chain couples TRBV7-9 to TRBJ2-4; perhaps TRBD1 as D (7 bases). The V and J ends lost 5 bases and 10 bases respectively, with 18 bases between them. Germline CDR1 and CDR2: SEHNR and FQNEAQ (reference sequence). The CDR3 runs 14 residues. Here the CDR3 DNA reads TGTGCCAGCAGCGCGGGGTACAGGGGAGAGATTCAGTACTTC. This encodes CASSAGYRGEIQYF.

V and J are TRBV5-1 and TRBJ1-5; D is undetermined. Trimming pared 5 bases from V and 2 bases from J, leaving 8 bases between. Germline V gives CDR1 SGHRS, CDR2 YFSETQ. This CDR3 contains 13 residues. The DNA of the CDR3 is TGCGCCAGCAGTGAAGGAGGCAATCAGCCCCAGCATTTT. This translates into CASSEGGNQPQHF.

The gene calls are TRBV9 and TRBJ1-4, with D possibly matching TRBD1 (6 bases). CDR3 length: 15 amino acids. Trimming removed 4 bases from V and 4 bases from J, with 14 bases in between. Per germline, CDR1 SGDLS and CDR2 YYNGEE. CDR3 loop: CASSSGTLGNEKLFF. In DNA, the CDR3 is TGTGCCAGCAGCTCGGGGACACTCGGTAATGAAAAACTGTTTTTT.